The rows below give T cell receptor beta chains drawn from one sample of a study of OX40 agonist ivuxolimab in advanced cancers. Data came from immunoSEQ multiplex PCR; TCRdb stores just in-frame clones and leaves some out. In the table there are around 80,000 clones, around 80% of which are singletons. Specimen: CD4+ or CD8+ T cells sorted from blood, collected in a trial of the OX40 agonist ivuxolimab. The receptors here all came from an adult with an advanced solid tumor such as melanoma, head and neck, liver or kidney cancer. The CDR3 runs from the conserved cysteine through the conserved F or W. The D gene is left open where the match is weak. Some rows mark clone size as missing; the rest say once, few, many or name a class of expanded clone.

D,J,V,size,DNA,CDR3
-,TRBJ2-4,TRBV2,once,TGTGCCGCCCGCGGAAGGGTCAGGGCCAAAAACATTCAGTACTTC,CAARGRVRAKNIQYF
-,TRBJ1-1,TRBV18,-,TGTGCCAGCTCACCGGCAGGGAGGTCTGAAGCTTTCTTT,CASSPAGRSEAFF
-,TRBJ2-2,TRBV5-4,-,TGTGCCAGCAGCTTGGGCCCCCGGGGGACCGGGGAGCTGTTTTTT,CASSLGPRGTGELFF
-,TRBJ2-3,TRBV5-1,-,TGCGCCAGCAGTTTAGGGGGTTTCACAGATACGCAGTATTTT,CASSLGGFTDTQYF
-,TRBJ2-2,TRBV11-2,-,TGTGCCAGCAGCTCCCGGGCAGGGGCCTTCACCGGGGAGCTGTTTTTT,CASSSRAGAFTGELFF
-,TRBJ2-1,TRBV14,-,TGTGCCAGCAGCCCCCCGGGGGCAAGGTACAATGAGCAGTTCTTC,CASSPPGARYNEQFF
-,TRBJ2-1,TRBV28,-,TGTGCCAGCAGCCGCATTCGGGTCACCTCCTACAATGAGCAGTTCTTC,CASSRIRVTSYNEQFF
-,TRBJ1-1,TRBV28,-,TGTGCCAGCAGAGGGGGTTTTGGAACGAACACTGAAGCTTTCTTT,CASRGGFGTNTEAFF
-,TRBJ2-3,TRBV5-6,-,TGTGCCAGCAGCCCCCTCGGGGGGCCTTCAGATACGCAGTATTTT,CASSPLGGPSDTQYF
-,TRBJ1-6,TRBV5-4,once,TGTGCCAGCAGCCCCGGGAGGCCAGAGATTGGGTCACCCCTCCACTTT,CASSPGRPEIGSPLHF
TRBD2,TRBJ2-3,TRBV2,once,TGTGCCAGCAGTGTCGGCGGGGGGGCATCAGATACGCAGTATTTT,CASSVGGGASDTQYF
-,TRBJ2-3,TRBV12-2,few,TGTGCAAGTCGCTCCTCTTCTTATACGCAGTATTTT,CASRSSSYTQYF
-,TRBJ2-1,TRBV9,-,TGTGCCAGCAGCGTTACGTGGGGGGCTCATGAGCAGTTCTTC,CASSVTWGAHEQFF
-,TRBJ1-1,TRBV30,-,TGTGCCTGGATTGGGACGGTCAAGCTGAACACTGAAGCTTTCTTT,CAWIGTVKLNTEAFF
-,TRBJ1-5,TRBV9,-,TGTGCCAGCAGCGTAGGAAATGGGGCTCAGCCCCAGCATTTT,CASSVGNGAQPQHF
TRBD1,TRBJ1-1,TRBV4-1,few,TGCGCCAGCAGCCAAGTGGACAGGGTGAACACTGAAGCTTTCTTT,CASSQVDRVNTEAFF
-,TRBJ1-2,TRBV19,-,TGTGCCAGTAGTGGCAGGGCTTCACCCCTGGATGGCTACACCTTC,CASSGRASPLDGYTF
TRBD1,TRBJ1-2,TRBV14,-,TGTGCCAGCAGCCAAACAGGGGGAGTTCACTATGGCTACACCTTC,CASSQTGGVHYGYTF
-,TRBJ2-5,TRBV18,-,TGTGCCAGCTCACCACCGAATGGGAGGCGCTTAAACTTC,CASSPPNGRRLNF
-,TRBJ2-2,TRBV15,-,TGTGCCACCAGCAGAGATTTCTACAGGAACACCGGGGAGCTGTTTTTT,CATSRDFYRNTGELFF
TRBD1,TRBJ2-7,TRBV6-6,once,TGTGCCAGCAGTAACGGACAGGGCTCCTACGAGCAGTACTTC,CASSNGQGSYEQYF
TRBD2,TRBJ2-5,TRBV11-1,-,TGTGCCAGCAGCCCAAGGACTAGCGGGGGTAGAGAGACCCAGTACTTC,CASSPRTSGGRETQYF
-,TRBJ2-3,TRBV5-6,-,TGTGCCAGCAGCTTGGGCGTCAACACAGATACGCAGTATTTT,CASSLGVNTDTQYF
TRBD1,TRBJ1-5,TRBV6-6,-,TGTGCCAGCAGCACGGGACAGGGAGGCCAGCCCCAGCATTTT,CASSTGQGGQPQHF
TRBD1,TRBJ1-1,TRBV5-6,few,TGTGCCAGCAGCTTGTTACAGGGGTCTTTAGCTGAAGCTTTCTTT,CASSLLQGSLAEAFF
TRBD1,TRBJ2-4,TRBV7-2,-,TGTGCCAGCAGCCCCGCGGGACAGGGGGGCATTCAGTACTTC,CASSPAGQGGIQYF
-,TRBJ2-7,TRBV28,-,TGTGCCAGCAGTTTGTACAGCGGTGTGGGTAATAAGTACTTC,CASSLYSGVGNKYF
-,TRBJ1-3,TRBV28,-,TGTGCCAGCAGGAAAACCTACCTCTCTGGAAACACCATATATTTT,CASRKTYLSGNTIYF
-,TRBJ1-5,TRBV10-3,-,TGTGCCATCAGTGAACGAGTGCGGGGAGGCAATCAGCCCCAGCATTTT,CAISERVRGGNQPQHF
TRBD2,TRBJ2-1,TRBV6-5,-,TGTGCCAGCAGTTCACTAGCGGGGGGGCTGAATGAGCAGTTCTTC,CASSSLAGGLNEQFF
-,TRBJ1-5,TRBV5-8,once,TGTGCCAGCAGCTTGGGGGTGGTAAAGAATCAGCCCCAGCATTTT,CASSLGVVKNQPQHF
-,TRBJ2-4,TRBV6-1,-,TGTGCCAGCGCCCTGGGCCCGCTAGCCAAAAACATTCAGTACTTC,CASALGPLAKNIQYF
-,TRBJ2-1,TRBV7-3,-,TGTGCCAGCAGCTTAATGGGGACTGGGCTTCTTCATGAGCAGTTCTTC,CASSLMGTGLLHEQFF
TRBD1,TRBJ1-2,TRBV10-2,-,TGCGCCAGCAGTGACCAACAGGGGGAGGCCTATGGCTACACCTTC,CASSDQQGEAYGYTF
-,TRBJ2-5,TRBV7-2,once,TGTGCCAGCAGCTTATCCGCCTCCCAAGAGACCCAGTACTTC,CASSLSASQETQYF
-,TRBJ2-6,TRBV6-5,-,TGTGCCAGCAGTGGAGGGACTGGGGCCAACGTCCTGACTTTC,CASSGGTGANVLTF
-,TRBJ1-1,TRBV27,-,TGTGCCAGCAGTTTAACGAACAGGGTGGGGGGAACTGAAGCTTTCTTT,CASSLTNRVGGTEAFF
TRBD1,TRBJ1-2,TRBV2,once,TGTGCCAGCAGAGTGATAGGGGGCGTGGGTGGCTACACCTTC,CASRVIGGVGGYTF
TRBD2,TRBJ2-1,TRBV5-1,-,TGCGCCAGCAGCTTGGTTGCGGGAGTTTGGAATGAGCAGTTCTTC,CASSLVAGVWNEQFF
-,TRBJ1-3,TRBV6-5,-,TGTGCCAGCAGTACCCGGGGTTCTGGAAACACCATATATTTT,CASSTRGSGNTIYF
TRBD2,TRBJ2-7,TRBV28,-,TGTGCCAGCAGTCCCGGGACTAGACGGCTTGCCGAGCAGTACTTC,CASSPGTRRLAEQYF
TRBD2,TRBJ2-1,TRBV28,once,TGTGCCAGCAGTCCCAAGCGGCTAGCGGGAGTTCGAAGGAAGAATGAGCAGTTCTTC,CASSPKRLAGVRRKNEQFF
TRBD1,TRBJ1-2,TRBV30,-,TGTGCCTGGAGTCCAGACAGGGGAATCTATGGCTACACCTTC,CAWSPDRGIYGYTF
-,TRBJ2-1,TRBV7-6,-,TGTGCCAGCAGCTTAGGTGGGGGACCGACATTCTACAATGAGCAGTTCTTC,CASSLGGGPTFYNEQFF
TRBD2,TRBJ2-1,TRBV19,once,TGTGCCAGTAGTAGGTCGGTAGCGGGAATTGAGCAGTTCTTC,CASSRSVAGIEQFF
-,TRBJ2-3,TRBV4-3,few,TGCGCCAGCAGCCTTGGATCGGCTTCCAGCACAGATACGCAGTATTTT,CASSLGSASSTDTQYF
-,TRBJ2-1,TRBV2,-,TGTGCCAGCAGCGGCGCCTACAATGAGCAGTTCTTC,CASSGAYNEQFF
TRBD1,TRBJ2-3,TRBV5-4,once,TGTGCCAGCAGCTTGGGGGGACAGGCCATCCTGCGGGGAGATACGCAGTATTTT,CASSLGGQAILRGDTQYF
-,TRBJ1-4,TRBV19,-,TGTGCCACCGCAGACAGGCGGGGGGAAAAACTGTTTTTT,CATADRRGEKLFF
TRBD2,TRBJ2-2,TRBV27,-,TGTGCCAGCAGTTTCTCGCTACTAGCGGGTAACACCGGGGAGCTGTTTTTT,CASSFSLLAGNTGELFF
-,TRBJ1-1,TRBV30,-,TGTGCCTGGGGGTCTACGGCCAGACGGTTCACTGAAGCTTTCTTT,CAWGSTARRFTEAFF
-,TRBJ1-1,TRBV19,-,TGTGCCAGTAGACATGGCCGGACGGGAATGAACACTGAAGCTTTCTTT,CASRHGRTGMNTEAFF
TRBD2,TRBJ2-3,TRBV7-8,-,TGTGCCAGCAGCTTAGGGAGGACTAGCGGGAGGGCTACAGATACGCAGTATTTT,CASSLGRTSGRATDTQYF
-,TRBJ1-3,TRBV5-1,once,TGCGCCAGCAGCTTCGCAGAAAATGACTCTGGAAACACCATATATTTT,CASSFAENDSGNTIYF
-,TRBJ1-1,TRBV6-6,-,TGTGCCAGCAGTTTTCTGGACAATGAAGCTTTCTTT,CASSFLDNEAFF
-,TRBJ2-7,TRBV11-2,medium-sized,TGTGCCAGCAGCTTACGGGGACGCGATGTAATCTACGAGCAGTACTTC,CASSLRGRDVIYEQYF